This T cell receptor (beta chain) was sequenced in a study of Ad26.COV2.S vaccination and SARS-CoV-2 variants. For this clone: The target antigen is unknown.

Germline CDR1 KGHDR, CDR2 SFDVKD. The V gene end was trimmed by 3 bases and the J gene end by 3 bases; junction bases not matched to a gene: 6. This CDR3 is built from 17 residues. This table comes from immunoSEQ multiplex PCR, and its TCRdb copy is limited to in-frame clones, with some not included. This sample has around 86,000 clones, with under 90% found just once. Study findings and constraints: Among vaccine recipients, spike-specific TCR breadth exceeded that of placebo recipients.

The source of this sequence is a human donor who had recovered from COVID-19. The V gene is TRBV24-1, the J gene TRBJ2-7; 14 positions match TRBD2. The material sequenced was peripheral blood, taken after recovery from COVID-19. CDR3 DNA sequence: TGTGCCACCAGTGATGGGACTAGCGGGAGATCCAACTACGAGCAGTACTTC. Translating gives CATSDGTSGRSNYEQYF.